This TCR beta chain was sequenced in a study of shared clonotypes between healthy human individuals. Some clones are missing from TCRdb's copy, which holds only in-frame ones; the method was immunoSEQ multiplex PCR. The sample includes 2 million to 3 million clones, under 95% of them seen just once. The CDR3 totals 13 residues. Germline-derived CDR1 and CDR2 are MNHEY and SVGAGI. The V and J ends lost 6 bases and 5 bases respectively, with 12 bases between them. This clonotype was obtained from a man aged 18 to 35 in good health. Some clones in this sample may be carry-over from other donors' samples. The material sequenced was naive CD4+ T cells from PBMCs. Described subset: CD45RA+ positively selected. The chain employs TRBV6-5 and TRBJ2-3; D is undetermined. The CDR3 coding sequence is TGTGCCAGCAGACCCCCCCTTTTAGATACGCAGTATTTT. It codes for CASRPPLLDTQYF.